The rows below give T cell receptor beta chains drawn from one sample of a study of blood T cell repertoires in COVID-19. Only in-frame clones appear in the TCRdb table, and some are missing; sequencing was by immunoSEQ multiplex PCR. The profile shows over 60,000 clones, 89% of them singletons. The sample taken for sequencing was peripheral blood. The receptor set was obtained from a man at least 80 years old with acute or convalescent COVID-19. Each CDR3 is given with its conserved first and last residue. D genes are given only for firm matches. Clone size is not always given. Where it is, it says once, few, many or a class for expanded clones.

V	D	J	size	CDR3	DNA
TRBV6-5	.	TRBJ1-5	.	CASSYGGLNQPQHF	TGTGCCAGCAGTTACGGAGGGCTAAATCAGCCCCAGCATTTT
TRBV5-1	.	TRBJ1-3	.	CASSQDRVSGNTIYF	TGCGCCAGCAGCCAAGACAGAGTATCTGGAAACACCATATATTTT
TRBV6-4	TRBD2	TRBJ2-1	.	CASSVLAGLRNEQFF	TGTGCCAGCAGTGTACTAGCGGGATTGCGGAATGAGCAGTTCTTC
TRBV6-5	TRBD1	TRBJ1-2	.	CASSSSTGTRGYGYTF	TGTGCCAGCAGTTCCTCGACAGGGACGAGAGGCTATGGCTACACCTTC
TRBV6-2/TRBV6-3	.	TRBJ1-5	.	CASSYSERQPQHF	TGTGCCAGCAGTTACTCTGAGAGACAGCCCCAGCATTTT
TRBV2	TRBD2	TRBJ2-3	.	CASSALAGGGTDTQYF	TGTGCCAGCAGCGCCCTAGCGGGGGGGGGCACAGATACGCAGTATTTT
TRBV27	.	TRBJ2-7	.	CASSSMAGWPSEQYF	TGTGCCAGCAGTTCGATGGCGGGCTGGCCCTCCGAGCAGTACTTC
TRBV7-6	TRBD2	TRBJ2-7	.	CASSSTPGTSRNEQYF	TGTGCCAGCAGCTCGACTCCCGGGACTAGCCGCAACGAGCAGTACTTC
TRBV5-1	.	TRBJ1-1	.	CASSWDSRVGTTEAFF	TGCGCCAGCAGTTGGGACTCCCGGGTGGGGACCACTGAAGCTTTCTTT
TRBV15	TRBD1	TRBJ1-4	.	CAARTGFNEKLFF	TGTGCCGCCCGGACAGGGTTTAATGAAAAACTGTTTTTT
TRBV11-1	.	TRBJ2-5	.	CASSSGERETQYF	TGTGCCAGCAGTTCAGGGGAGAGAGAGACCCAGTACTTC
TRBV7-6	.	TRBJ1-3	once	CASSLWDSGSGNTIYF	TGTGCCAGCAGCTTATGGGATTCAGGGTCTGGAAACACCATATATTTT
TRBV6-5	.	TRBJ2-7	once	CASSYRTVGSSYEQYF	TGTGCCAGCAGTTACCGCACGGTCGGGAGTAGTTACGAGCAGTACTTC
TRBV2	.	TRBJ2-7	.	CASGLDSHQVEQYF	TGTGCCAGCGGCCTGGACAGCCATCAGGTCGAGCAGTACTTC
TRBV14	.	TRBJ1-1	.	CASSHGRGNTEAFF	TGTGCCAGCAGCCATGGTCGGGGGAACACTGAAGCTTTCTTT
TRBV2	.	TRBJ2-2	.	CASSEAGAGAGELFF	TGTGCCAGCAGTGAAGCGGGCGCGGGTGCCGGGGAGCTGTTTTTT
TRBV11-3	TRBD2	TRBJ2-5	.	CASSLTSGSETQYF	TGTGCCAGCAGCTTAACTAGCGGGAGTGAGACCCAGTACTTC
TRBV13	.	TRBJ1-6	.	CASSLGQGYSPLHF	TGTGCCAGCAGCTTAGGGCAGGGCTATTCACCCCTCCACTTT
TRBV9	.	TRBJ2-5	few	CASSVGGEETQYF	TGTGCCAGCAGCGTAGGCGGGGAGGAGACCCAGTACTTC
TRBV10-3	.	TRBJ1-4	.	CAISATGLNEKLFF	TGTGCCATCAGTGCGACAGGCTTGAATGAAAAACTGTTTTTT
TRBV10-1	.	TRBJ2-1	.	CASSESGGPAYNEQFF	TGCGCCAGCAGTGAGTCGGGGGGACCCGCCTACAATGAGCAGTTCTTC
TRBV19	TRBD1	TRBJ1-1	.	CASSGQGGRAFF	TGTGCCAGTTCCGGACAGGGGGGCCGAGCTTTCTTT
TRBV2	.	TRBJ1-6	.	CASSDMGGNSPLHF	TGTGCCAGCAGTGATATGGGGGGGAATTCACCCCTCCACTTT
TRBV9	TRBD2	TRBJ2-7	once	CASSPRLAELYEQYF	TGTGCCAGCAGCCCCCGACTAGCGGAACTCTACGAGCAGTACTTC
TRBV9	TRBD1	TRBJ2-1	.	CASSEGGQGRVYEQFF	TGTGCCAGCAGCGAGGGGGGACAGGGCAGGGTTTATGAGCAGTTCTTC
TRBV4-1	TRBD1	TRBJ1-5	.	CASSQDGGQGHQPQHF	TGCGCCAGCAGCCAAGATGGGGGACAGGGTCATCAGCCCCAGCATTTT
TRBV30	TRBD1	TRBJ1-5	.	CAWSGDRSHSQPQHF	TGTGCCTGGAGTGGGGACAGGTCCCACAGTCAGCCCCAGCATTTT
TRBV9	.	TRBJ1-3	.	CASSDFSGNTIYF	TGTGCCAGCAGCGACTTCTCTGGAAACACCATATATTTT
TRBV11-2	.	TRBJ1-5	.	CASNSYQPQHF	TGTGCCAGCAACTCGTACCAGCCCCAGCATTTT
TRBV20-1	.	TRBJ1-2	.	CSASSGEVTGYTF	TGCAGTGCTAGTTCGGGGGAGGTGACTGGCTACACCTTC
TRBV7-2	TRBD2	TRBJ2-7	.	CASSTSSGGAYEQYF	TGTGCCAGCAGCACCTCTAGCGGGGGTGCCTACGAGCAGTACTTC
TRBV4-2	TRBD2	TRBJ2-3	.	CASSQVSRGGQDTQYF	TGTGCCAGCAGCCAAGTTTCCCGGGGGGGCCAAGATACGCAGTATTTT
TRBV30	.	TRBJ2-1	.	CAWSVPGSEQFF	TGTGCCTGGAGTGTACCTGGTAGTGAGCAGTTCTTC
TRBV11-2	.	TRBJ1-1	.	CASSPLRNTEAFF	TGTGCCAGCAGCCCACTTAGGAACACTGAAGCTTTCTTT
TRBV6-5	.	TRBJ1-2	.	CATHGGGGYTF	TGTGCCACCCACGGGGGAGGTGGCTACACCTTC
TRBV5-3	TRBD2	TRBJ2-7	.	CARSFGLAGAVYEQYF	TGTGCCAGAAGCTTTGGACTAGCGGGAGCGGTCTACGAGCAGTACTTC
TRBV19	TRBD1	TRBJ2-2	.	CASSRDRENTGELFF	TGTGCCAGTAGCCGGGACAGGGAGAACACCGGGGAGCTGTTTTTT